This is a list of T cell receptor beta chains from one sample in a study of T cells in Graves' hyperthyroidism and ophthalmopathy. TCRdb passed the multiplex PCR reads through MiXCR, listing each CDR3 protein once. The repertoire holds around 350,000 distinct CDR3 sequences, with 19% as singletons. Input material: blood. The source is a woman younger than 30 with Graves' hyperthyroidism. Each CDR3 is given with its conserved first and last residue. Fields, in order: CDR3 DNA, CDR3 protein, V gene, clone size, J gene, D gene. D genes are given only for firm matches. Size tells how often a clone was seen (once, few, many) or the class of an expanded clone, and some rows leave it out.

TGTGCCAGCAGTTCTCGTAGCAATCAGCCCCAGCATTTT | CASSSRSNQPQHF | TRBV12-3/TRBV12-4 | - | TRBJ1-5 | -
TGCGCCAGCAGTGAGAAGGGAGTTAACTATGGCTACACCTTC | CASSEKGVNYGYTF | TRBV10-1 | many | TRBJ1-2 | -
TGTGCCAGCGATCGCGACAGGGGAGAGACCCAGTACTTC | CASDRDRGETQYF | TRBV11-2 | many | TRBJ2-5 | TRBD1
TGTGCCAGCAGGCTCGCAGCCAACTATGGCTACACCTTC | CASRLAANYGYTF | TRBV12-3/TRBV12-4 | many | TRBJ1-2 | -
TGTGCCAGCAGCCGAAACATGGGAGTGAAGGCGGAGACCCAGTACTTC | CASSRNMGVKAETQYF | TRBV11-2 | many | TRBJ2-5 | -
TGTGCCAGTAGTATTCCAGGGGGAACCTATGGCTACACCTTC | CASSIPGGTYGYTF | TRBV19 | many | TRBJ1-2 | TRBD1
TGCAGTGCTACACCCGGGACAGATTCAAACATTCAGTACTTC | CSATPGTDSNIQYF | TRBV20-1 | many | TRBJ2-4 | TRBD1
TGTGCCAGCAGCACCGGGACTAGCGGGGCCGAACGGAACTACGAGCAGTACTTC | CASSTGTSGAERNYEQYF | TRBV6-2/TRBV6-3 | many | TRBJ2-7 | TRBD2
TGTGCCAGCAGCTTAGGGACAGGGTGGTTGCAGCCCCAGCATTTT | CASSLGTGWLQPQHF | TRBV7-2 | once | TRBJ1-5 | TRBD1
TGTGCCAGCAATCGACAAGGAAGCGGAGCTTTCTTT | CASNRQGSGAFF | TRBV12-3/TRBV12-4 | many | TRBJ1-1 | -
TGTGCCAGCATTGGGGGAAAGAACACCGGGGAGCTGTTTTTT | CASIGGKNTGELFF | TRBV28 | many | TRBJ2-2 | -
TGTGCCAGCAGTTTAATGGGTAGTCGGGACAAAAACATTCAGTACTTC | CASSLMGSRDKNIQYF | TRBV27 | many | TRBJ2-4 | -
TGTGCCAGCAGGCCGACAGGGCTCTCCTACGAGCAGTACTTC | CASRPTGLSYEQYF | TRBV27 | - | TRBJ2-7 | TRBD1
TGTGCCTGGAGTGTACGGGGGCTGAGCTACGAGCAGTACTTC | CAWSVRGLSYEQYF | TRBV30 | many | TRBJ2-7 | -
TGTGCCAGCAGTTACGCCCCCCTAGAGGGAACGGGAAACACCATATATTTT | CASSYAPLEGTGNTIYF | TRBV6-5 | many | TRBJ1-3 | -
TGTGCCAGCAGTTGGGGGGCGGACAGGACCTACGAGCAGTACTTC | CASSWGADRTYEQYF | TRBV7-9 | few | TRBJ2-7 | -
TGTGCCAGCAGAGCACAGGGGGCGCGTACTGAAGCTTTCTTT | CASRAQGARTEAFF | TRBV6-1 | few | TRBJ1-1 | TRBD1
TGTGCCAGCAGTTTTAACGGGGCCGGGAGCTCTGAAGCTTTCTTT | CASSFNGAGSSEAFF | TRBV27 | - | TRBJ1-1 | -
TGCAGTGCTAGCAGGGCTGACTACGAGCAGTACTTC | CSASRADYEQYF | TRBV20-1 | many | TRBJ2-7 | -
TGTGCGCTCAAAAACTCTGGGGCCAACGTCCTGACTTTC | CALKNSGANVLTF | TRBV6-2/TRBV6-3 | - | TRBJ2-6 | -
TGTGCCAGCAGCTCCCTAGGGACAGCTTTCTTT | CASSSLGTAFF | TRBV7-9 | many | TRBJ1-1 | -
TGTGCCAGCAGTCGGACAGTTGGGACTAATGGCTACACCTTC | CASSRTVGTNGYTF | TRBV6-1 | few | TRBJ1-2 | -
TGTGCCAGCAGTCCTATGAGGGGTATGAACACTGAAGCTTTCTTT | CASSPMRGMNTEAFF | TRBV27 | many | TRBJ1-1 | -
TGCAGTGCTAGGGAAGCAGGTCTTCCTGGAAACACCATATATTTT | CSAREAGLPGNTIYF | TRBV20-1 | many | TRBJ1-3 | -
TGCAGTGCTGAATCGGGACAAACGATTGGCTACACCTTC | CSAESGQTIGYTF | TRBV20-1 | many | TRBJ1-2 | -
TGTGCCAGCAGTGAGGGGGCTTATAATTCACCCCTCCACTTT | CASSEGAYNSPLHF | TRBV6-1 | - | TRBJ1-6 | -
TGTGCCAGCAGCCAAGTGGCAGGGATAATTAATGGCGACACCTTC | CASSQVAGIINGDTF | TRBV11-1 | - | TRBJ1-2 | -
TGTGCCAGCAGCCAATCCCACCGGGCAGACACTGAAGCTTTCTTT | CASSQSHRADTEAFF | TRBV16 | - | TRBJ1-1 | -
TGTGCCAGCAGCTTGAGGGGACAGGGAGGCTATGGCTACACCTTC | CASSLRGQGGYGYTF | TRBV7-2 | - | TRBJ1-2 | TRBD1
TGTGCCAGCAGACAGCCGGGACTCGTCCCCTACGAGCAGTACTTC | CASRQPGLVPYEQYF | TRBV5-5 | many | TRBJ2-7 | -
TGCAGTGCTAGAGATTCTTCATCTCCCTCCTACGAGCAGTACTTC | CSARDSSSPSYEQYF | TRBV20-1 | many | TRBJ2-7 | -
TGTGCCAGCAGTTACTCGCCGGGGGCAGTTCATGGCTACACCTTC | CASSYSPGAVHGYTF | TRBV6-5 | - | TRBJ1-2 | -
TGTGCCAGCAGGTTTGGGTTTCGCGAGCAGTACTTC | CASRFGFREQYF | TRBV7-3 | many | TRBJ2-7 | -
TGTGCCGGCAGGGGGCAGGGGGAGAGCAATCAGCCCCAGCATTTT | CAGRGQGESNQPQHF | TRBV2 | many | TRBJ1-5 | TRBD1
TGTGCCACCAGTGACTTGGACGGAAATAGTCGGGATACGCAGTATTTT | CATSDLDGNSRDTQYF | TRBV24-1 | many | TRBJ2-3 | -
TGTGCCAGCAGCCAGAGTGCGTACGAGCAGTACTTC | CASSQSAYEQYF | TRBV3-1 | many | TRBJ2-7 | -
TGTGCCAGCAGTTTAATAGCAGTTGAGAAGCCCCAGCATTTT | CASSLIAVEKPQHF | TRBV28 | many | TRBJ1-5 | -
TGTGCCAGCATTCCTTGGCAGGCGGTGAACACTGAAGCTTTCTTT | CASIPWQAVNTEAFF | TRBV12-3/TRBV12-4 | - | TRBJ1-1 | -
TGTGCCAGCAGCGGGGGTGGCGTCCAAGAGACCCAGTACTTC | CASSGGGVQETQYF | TRBV28 | many | TRBJ2-5 | -
TGCAGTGCCCTCGGGGGAAATTCACCCCTCCACTTT | CSALGGNSPLHF | TRBV20-1 | - | TRBJ1-6 | -
TGTGCCATCAGCGGCACAGGGAAAGACTATGGCTACACCTTC | CAISGTGKDYGYTF | TRBV10-3 | many | TRBJ1-2 | -
TGTGCCAGCACCTCGGACAGGGTTCGGCAGCCCCAGCATTTT | CASTSDRVRQPQHF | TRBV12-3/TRBV12-4 | many | TRBJ1-5 | TRBD1